This T cell receptor (beta chain) was sequenced in a study of shared clonotypes between healthy human individuals. About this clone itself: What it recognizes is unknown.

General study findings and limits: When compared with the clonotypes that were shared by all four sorted-subset donors, the non-shared clonotypes turned out to have lower generation probabilities.

The naive CD8 subset, CD45RO-negative cells positively selected for CCR7, excluded terminally differentiated effector memory CD45RA+ cells. This table comes from immunoSEQ multiplex PCR, and its TCRdb copy is limited to in-frame clones, with some not included. The table shows about 2 million clones, with approximately 95% occurring only once. The germline CDR1 and CDR2 sequences are LNHDA and SQIVND (reference sequence). V was clipped by 10 bases and J by 0 bases, with 15 bases between them. The CDR3 is made up of 15 amino acids. The chain employs TRBV19 and TRBJ2-2; D remains ambiguous. Material for sequencing was naive CD8+ T cells sorted from blood. This sequence was found in a man between 18 and 29 years old in good health. The CDR3 DNA is TGTGCCACCGAATCGGGTAAAGCGAACACCGGGGAGCTGTTTTTT. Translated: CATESGKANTGELFF. Drawing the rest from reference TRBV19 and TRBJ2-2, the complete variable domain is DGGITQSPKYLFRKEGQNVTLSCEQNLNHDAMYWYRQDPGQGLRLIYYSQIVNDFQKGDIAEGYSVSREKKESFPLTVTSAQKNPTAFYLCATESGKANTGELFFGEGSRLTVL.